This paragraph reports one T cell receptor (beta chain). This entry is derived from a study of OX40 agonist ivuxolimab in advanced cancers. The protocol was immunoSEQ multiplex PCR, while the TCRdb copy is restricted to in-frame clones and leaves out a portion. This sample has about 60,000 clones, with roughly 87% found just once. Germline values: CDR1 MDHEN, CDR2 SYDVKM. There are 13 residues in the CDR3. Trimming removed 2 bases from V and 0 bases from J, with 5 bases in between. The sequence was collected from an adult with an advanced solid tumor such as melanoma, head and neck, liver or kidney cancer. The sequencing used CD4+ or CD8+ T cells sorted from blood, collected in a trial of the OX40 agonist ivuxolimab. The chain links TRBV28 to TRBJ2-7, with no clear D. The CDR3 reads CASSLDSSYEQYF. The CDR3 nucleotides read TGTGCCAGCAGTTTAGACTCCTCCTACGAGCAGTACTTC.